The text below deals with one T cell receptor (beta chain). This entry belongs to a study of blood T cell repertoires in COVID-19. Whole-study context: There were acute and convalescent COVID-19 samples, and they came from the United States, Italy and Spain. The cDNA or gDNA used as material had been derived from T cells, B-cell-depleted T cells, or PBMCs.

Enrolled during active infection, Seattle patients were then followed longitudinally. How the authors handled the data: How many nucleated cells were present was estimated from reference gene primer amplification. TCRdb's copy holds only in-frame clones and misses some; the assay was immunoSEQ multiplex PCR. The V and J calls and clone size come from that table; D and trimming were worked out from the DNA. The sample lists around 82,000 clones, roughly 85% occurring once. Material for sequencing was peripheral blood. The sequence was collected from a man aged 45-60 years with COVID-19, enrolled during active disease.

The CDR3 bases are TGTGCCAGCAGAAGGATACAGGGGCGCGGTGGCTACACCTTC. Residues: CASRRIQGRGGYTF. The rearrangement joins TRBV6-5 to TRBJ1-2; TRBD1 aligns across 7 bases. Germline V gives CDR1 MNHEY, CDR2 SVGAGI. The ends lost 6 bases at V and 7 bases at J; junction bases unmatched: 11. This CDR3 is 14 amino acids long.